The clone carrying this T cell receptor beta chain was seen a few times. Its antigen remains unknown. The library was made from cDNA and included unique molecular identifiers. TCRdb re-called the PCR reads with MiXCR, one entry per CDR3 protein. This table has 750,000 to 950,000 distinct CDR3 sequences, approximately 53% appearing once. The V gene's germline CDR1 is SGHVS and CDR2 FQNEAQ. The CDR3 is 14 amino acids. The data stem from a study of post-analysis software for immune sequencing data. Overall study findings and caveats: TRBV5-6, TRBV5-1 and TRBV20-1 belonged to a set of roughly five TRBV segments that were more frequent in patients than controls. With F measure, samples from one preparation batch clustered together strongly.

Sequenced material: blood. The sequence was collected from a girl aged 5-17 years with multiple sclerosis. The chain combines TRBV7-8 with TRBJ2-4, with D tentatively TRBD2 (7 bases). Near its end, the DNA agrees better with TRBJ2-7, so the J call may be wrong. The CDR3 here is CASTIAGAGYEQYF. The CDR3 bases are TGTGCCAGCACCATCGCGGGGGCCGGTTACGAGCAGTACTTC.